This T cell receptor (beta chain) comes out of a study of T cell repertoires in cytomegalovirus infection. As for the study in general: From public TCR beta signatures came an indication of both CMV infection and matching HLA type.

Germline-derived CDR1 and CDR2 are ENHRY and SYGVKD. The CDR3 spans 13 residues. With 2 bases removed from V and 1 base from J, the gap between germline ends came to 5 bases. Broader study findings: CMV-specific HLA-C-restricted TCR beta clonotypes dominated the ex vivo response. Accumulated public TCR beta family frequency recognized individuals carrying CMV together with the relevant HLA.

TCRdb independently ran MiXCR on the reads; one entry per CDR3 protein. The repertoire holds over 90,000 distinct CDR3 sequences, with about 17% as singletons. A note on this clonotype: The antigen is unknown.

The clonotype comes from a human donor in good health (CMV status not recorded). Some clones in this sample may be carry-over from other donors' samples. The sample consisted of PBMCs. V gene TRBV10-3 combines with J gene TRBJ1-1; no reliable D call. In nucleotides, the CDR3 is TGTGCCATCAGTGAGACCCGGAACACTGAAGCTTTCTTT. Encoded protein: CAISETRNTEAFF.